The 12 T cell receptor beta chains below come from one sample, sequenced in a study of blood T cell repertoires in COVID-19. Profiling relied on immunoSEQ multiplex PCR, and the TCRdb table lists in-frame clones only, not all of them. The data show 130,000 to 150,000 clones, 85% seen once. Sequenced sample: peripheral blood. These receptors were obtained from a human donor with acute or convalescent COVID-19. The donor label of this sample is uncertain.

V is TRBV3-1 (or the pseudogene TRBV3-2) and J is TRBJ2-5, with 8 bases fitting TRBD2. The junction had 4 bases not matched to a gene; V was cut back by 2 bases and J by 5 bases. Germline assignment: CDR1 LGHDT and CDR2 YNNKEL (reference sequence). The CDR3 runs 14 residues. The CDR3, as DNA: TGTGCCAGCAGCCAACACGGGGGGGATGAGACCCAGTACTTC. Its protein is CASSQHGGDETQYF.

This chain links TRBV30 with TRBJ2-3; 12 nucleotides align to TRBD2. CDR1 is GTSNPN and CDR2 is SVGIG in the germline V gene (reference sequence). V was pared by 2 bases and J by 4 bases, with 1 base of the junction left unmatched. The CDR3 runs to 14 residues. The CDR3 reads CAWSLAGGPDTQYF. The CDR3, as DNA: TGTGCCTGGAGTCTAGCGGGAGGGCCAGATACGCAGTATTTT.

For this clone: One junction end does not reproduce the germline sequence, and a read error may be involved. The chain employs TRBV5-6 and TRBJ1-6; TRBD1 aligns across 8 bases. CDR1 and CDR2 from the germline V gene are SGHDT and YYEEEE. The CDR3 is 13 amino acids. CDR3 sequence: CASRLDRDSPLHF. DNA of the CDR3: TGTGCCAGCAGGTTGGACAGGGATTCACCCCTCCACTTT.

The V gene is TRBV5-6, the J gene TRBJ2-7; tentatively, D is TRBD2 (6 bases). The CDR3 sequence is 12 residues long. V was clipped by 4 bases and J by 6 bases, with 11 bases between them. Germline CDR1 reads SGHDT; CDR2 reads YYEEEE. The CDR3 DNA reads TGTGCCAGCAGCCCGCGGGGCCTCGAGCAGTACTTC. Translating it yields CASSPRGLEQYF.

CDR3: CASSYGGLSGRETQYF. The CDR3 DNA is TGTGCCAGCAGTTACGGAGGACTAAGCGGTCGGGAGACCCAGTACTTC. The J gene is TRBJ2-5, the V gene TRBV6-2 or TRBV6-3; D possibly corresponds to TRBD2 (6 bases). V was trimmed by 2 bases and J by 5 bases, leaving 18 bases between them. CDR1 and CDR2 (germline): MNHEY, SVGEGT. The CDR3 covers 16 residues.

This chain joins TRBV14 and TRBJ1-6; TRBD1 is a possible D gene (5 bases). Germline CDR1 is SGHDN and CDR2 is FVKESK. V lost 0 bases and J 6 bases, leaving 9 bases between the germline ends. This CDR3 has 15 amino acids. The CDR3 coding sequence is TGTGCCAGCAGCCAAGACGGGCAGGGTAATTCACCCCTCCACTTT. Its protein is CASSQDGQGNSPLHF.

The rearrangement joins TRBV7-2 to TRBJ1-4; 11 bases line up with TRBD1. The germline V gene encodes CDR1 SGHTA and CDR2 FQGNSA. The CDR3 has 16 amino acids. V lost 5 bases to trimming and J lost 3 bases; unmatched junction nucleotides: 5. CDR3 protein: CASSPGQGVANEKLFF. In nucleotides, the CDR3 is TGTGCCAGCAGCCCGGGACAGGGGGTGGCTAATGAAAAACTGTTTTTT.

This clone was observed once. V gene TRBV29-1 combines with J gene TRBJ1-4, with TRBD1 identical over 9 bases. In germline, CDR1 is SQVTM, CDR2 ANQGSEA. The J segment lost 8 bases and the V segment lost 7 bases, leaving 14 bases of the junction unmatched. This CDR3 region has 15 residues. The DNA for the CDR3 is TGCAGCGCCCTACCCGCGGGACAGGGCGGGGAAAAACTGTTTTTT. This encodes CSALPAGQGGEKLFF.

The chain joins TRBV3-1 (or the pseudogene TRBV3-2) to TRBJ2-5; 7 bases are shared with TRBD1. The germline gives CDR1 LGHDT, CDR2 YNNKEL (reference sequence). V shed 0 bases and J 6 bases; nucleotides not matched to a gene: 7. The CDR3 runs 15 residues. CDR3 amino acids: CASSQDAGGSQTQYF. As DNA, the CDR3 is TGTGCCAGCAGCCAAGATGCAGGGGGTAGTCAGACCCAGTACTTC.

V usage is TRBV7-9 and J usage is TRBJ2-1; 14 bases are a match to TRBD2. J was trimmed by 2 bases and V by 5 bases; bases with no gene match: 8. This CDR3 spans 18 amino acids. CDR1 SEHNR and CDR2 FQNEAQ come from the germline V gene (reference sequence). The CDR3 protein is CASSPGTSGRGTYNEQFF. In DNA, the CDR3 is TGTGCCAGCAGCCCCGGGACTAGCGGGAGAGGAACCTACAATGAGCAGTTCTTC.

About this clone itself: In the same sample, other DNA sequences code for this CDR3. This sequence joins TRBV13 and TRBJ2-7; 12 bases are a match to TRBD1. The length of the CDR3 is 15 residues. V lost 4 bases, J lost 7 bases, and 8 bases stayed unmatched. CDR1 is PRHDT and CDR2 is FYEKMQ in the germline V gene (reference sequence). The CDR3 region is CASSSSGTGGLEQYF. The CDR3 bases are TGTGCCAGCAGCTCCTCCGGGACAGGGGGCCTGGAGCAGTACTTC.

The chain uses TRBV28 and TRBJ2-5; TRBD2 agrees at 7 bases. The germline V gene encodes CDR1 MDHEN and CDR2 SYDVKM. The V and J ends lost 4 bases and 2 bases, in that order; junction bases with no gene match: 1. This CDR3 is built from 13 residues. CDR3 in amino acids: CASSSGGQETQYF. The CDR3 DNA reads as TGTGCCAGCAGTTCGGGGGGTCAAGAGACCCAGTACTTC.